This note documents a single T cell receptor (beta chain) sequence. The antigen is undetermined. The data derive from a study of a mutant IDH1 vaccine in newly diagnosed glioma. Study-wide context: Either 4-6 weeks after radiotherapy alone or alongside temozolomide, vaccination was begun. Most patients had received both radiotherapy and temozolomide, the prior options being radiotherapy, temozolomide, or both.

With 8 bases removed from V and 0 bases from J, the gap between germline ends came to 11 bases. Germline lookup yields CDR1 MNHNY and CDR2 SVGAGI (reference sequence). The CDR3 totals 14 residues. The data were produced by immunoSEQ multiplex PCR, yet TCRdb's version contains in-frame clones alone and is incomplete. The table has tens of thousands of clones, about 76% seen once. General study points: It seemed that pseudoprogression was not linked to changes in the top peripheral T cell clonotypes.

Noted time point: week 35, safety follow-up. Every single dose of the vaccine, 300 ug of mutant IDH1 20-mer peptide, came with topical imiquimod. In weeks 1, 3, 5, 7, 11, 15, 19 and 23, patients were immunized, eight times in all. Sequenced here: PBMCs, sampled from a glioma patient whose treatment included an IDH1 peptide vaccine. V is TRBV6-6 and J is TRBJ1-5; the D is unclear. The clonotype was recovered from a man aged 45-65 years with glioma. The CDR3 reads CASVTGYSNQPQHF. As DNA, the CDR3 is TGTGCCAGCGTGACGGGATATAGCAATCAGCCCCAGCATTTT.